Sequencing of this T cell receptor (beta chain) was carried out in a study of cytomegalovirus exposure and HLA in healthy donors. The V end was cut by 0 bases, the J end by 0 bases, with 8 bases between. The CDR3 is 15 residues long. Germline CDR1 is MNHEY and CDR2 is SVGAGI. This PCR relied on a set of 60 Vbeta primers and 13 Jbeta primers. Sequenced by immunoSEQ multiplex PCR; TCRdb stores in-frame clones only, minus some. The sample features approximately 150,000 clones, with around 0.96% in its top ten. The source of this sequence is a male donor in good health and CMV-seronegative. This chain uses TRBV6-5 with TRBJ1-1; D gene ambiguous. The sample consisted of PBMCs. The CDR3 is CASSYSPGVNTEAFF. The CDR3 DNA sequence: TGTGCCAGCAGTTACTCGCCAGGCGTGAACACTGAAGCTTTCTTT.